This TCR beta chain was found in a study of a mutant IDH1 vaccine in newly diagnosed glioma (dated by TCRdb to the early 2020s). About the investigation overall: Patients were given eight vaccinations, in weeks 1, 3, 5, 7, 11, 15, 19 and 23, which matched visits V03 through V10. Vaccination was initiated 4-6 weeks after radiotherapy alone, or concurrently with temozolomide cycles in the chemotherapy-containing groups. The 32 treated patients were roughly 62% male and about 38% female, with a mean age of around 40 years. Prior to enrollment, patients had been given standard therapy consisting of radiotherapy alone, temozolomide alone, or radiochemotherapy with temozolomide, with the combination given to most patients. Peripheral blood was collected at six visits: V03 (baseline), V05, V07, V10, V12 and V13. For exploratory analyses, longitudinal TCRB deep sequencing was carried out in roughly 23 treated patients wherever samples were available.

Receptor libraries were prepared by the immunoSEQ multiplex PCR assay. Following the manufacturer's protocol, the hsTCRB Kit was used to amplify rearranged TCR beta chain sequences. Sequencing of TCRB libraries was carried out on an Illumina MiSeq. For the original study's pipeline: The kit vendor's proprietary platform handled demultiplexing, trimming and gene mapping. The source is immuneACCESS, and TCRdb retained only in-frame sequences with V and J called. Part of the clones is not carried over; for the studies checked, unresolved V genes explain less than half of this, and the remainder is unexplained. V and J calls and clone size are as listed in that table; D and trimming were resolved from the DNA. In all, the sample holds some 29,000 clones, and roughly nine tenths of those were seen once. Around 3.5% of the sample is in the top ten clones. The research as a whole found: According to the authors, sample limitations meant that analyses of patient blood samples could not be reproduced. Changes in the top peripheral T cell clonotypes picked up by TCRB sequencing did not appear to be linked to pseudoprogression. Availability determined which PBMC samples were chosen for TCRB deep sequencing. Immune responses induced by the vaccine were seen in 90% to 95% of patients across multiple MHC alleles.

A word on this clone: The antigen this receptor binds is unknown. No base quality values were provided; no much bigger clone lies one nucleotide off.

From the germline V gene, CDR1 is SGHTA and CDR2 is FQGNSA. Counted from cysteine to phenylalanine, this CDR3 has 16 amino acids. Of the read, only the CDR3 DNA is kept; its 48 bases are in frame from base 1. Deletion took 5 bases off V and 7 bases off J, with a span of 20 bases between the germline ends. The sample's time point, from its label and the paper: week 5, during vaccination. A 20-mer mutant IDH1 peptide at 300 micrograms in Montanide made up each vaccine dose, which was injected subcutaneously together with topical imiquimod. All donors had newly diagnosed IDH1-mutant astrocytomas of WHO grade 3 or 4 that showed loss of nuclear ATRX. The samples were drawn from NOA16, a multicentre, single-arm, open-label phase I trial in Germany that tested a mutant IDH1 peptide vaccine in humans for the first time. Genomic DNA for TCRB sequencing was extracted from EDTA blood using the DNeasy Blood and Tissue Kit.

Here the sequenced sample was peripheral blood mononuclear cells (PBMCs), taken from a glioma patient whose treatment included an IDH1 peptide vaccine. The TCR comes from a woman aged 40 to 50 with glioma. Some clones in this sample may be carry-over from other donors' samples. The rearranged segments are TRBV7-2 and TRBJ1-4; tentative D gene TRBD1, with 6 bases matching. The nucleotide sequence is given as TGTGCCAGCAGCGAGCGCCTAACAGGGAAGGTTGAAAAACTGTTTTTT. This encodes CASSERLTGKVEKLFF.